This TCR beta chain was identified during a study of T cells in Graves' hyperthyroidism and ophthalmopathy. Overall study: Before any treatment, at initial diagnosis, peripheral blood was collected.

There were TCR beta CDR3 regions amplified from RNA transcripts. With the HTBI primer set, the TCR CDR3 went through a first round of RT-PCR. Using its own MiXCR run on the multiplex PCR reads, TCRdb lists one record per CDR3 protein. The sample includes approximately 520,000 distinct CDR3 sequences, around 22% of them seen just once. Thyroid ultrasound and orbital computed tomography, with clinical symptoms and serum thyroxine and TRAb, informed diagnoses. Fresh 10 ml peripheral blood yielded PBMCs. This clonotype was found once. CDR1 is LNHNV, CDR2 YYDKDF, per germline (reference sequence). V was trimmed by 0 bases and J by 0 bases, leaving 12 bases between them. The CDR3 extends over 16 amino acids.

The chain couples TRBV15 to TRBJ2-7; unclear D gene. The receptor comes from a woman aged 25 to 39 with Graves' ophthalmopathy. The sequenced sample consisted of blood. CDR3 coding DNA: TGTGCCACCAGCAGAGATCACGACGCGAGCTCCTACGAGCAGTACTTC. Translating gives CATSRDHDASSYEQYF. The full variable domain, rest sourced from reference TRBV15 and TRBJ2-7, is DAMVIQNPRYQVTQFGKPVTLSCSQTLNHNVMYWYQQKSSQAPKLLFHYYDKDFNNEADTPDNFQSRRPNTSFCFLDIRSPGLGDTAMYLCATSRDHDASSYEQYFGPGTRLTVT.